The TCR beta chain under discussion was sequenced for a study of CD8+ T cells in alopecia areata. Trimming cost V 4 bases and J 4 bases, with 14 bases left between them. The CDR3 spans 15 residues. Germline CDR1 reads MNHEY; CDR2 reads SVGAGI. Once RNA had been extracted, it was reverse transcribed into cDNA to act as the sequencing template. TCRdb's table, derived via immunoSEQ multiplex PCR, lists solely in-frame clones and lacks some. Here the sample spans some 210,000 clones, more than 45% being singletons. The V gene is TRBV6-5, the J gene TRBJ1-5, with a weak D call TRBD1 (6 bases). This TCR was sampled from a human donor with alopecia areata. The sequenced sample was CD4+ T cells sorted from blood, obtained at week 0. CDR3 region: CASSSTDSRNQPQHF. The CDR3, as DNA: TGTGCCAGCAGTTCCACGGACAGCCGGAATCAGCCCCAGCATTTT.